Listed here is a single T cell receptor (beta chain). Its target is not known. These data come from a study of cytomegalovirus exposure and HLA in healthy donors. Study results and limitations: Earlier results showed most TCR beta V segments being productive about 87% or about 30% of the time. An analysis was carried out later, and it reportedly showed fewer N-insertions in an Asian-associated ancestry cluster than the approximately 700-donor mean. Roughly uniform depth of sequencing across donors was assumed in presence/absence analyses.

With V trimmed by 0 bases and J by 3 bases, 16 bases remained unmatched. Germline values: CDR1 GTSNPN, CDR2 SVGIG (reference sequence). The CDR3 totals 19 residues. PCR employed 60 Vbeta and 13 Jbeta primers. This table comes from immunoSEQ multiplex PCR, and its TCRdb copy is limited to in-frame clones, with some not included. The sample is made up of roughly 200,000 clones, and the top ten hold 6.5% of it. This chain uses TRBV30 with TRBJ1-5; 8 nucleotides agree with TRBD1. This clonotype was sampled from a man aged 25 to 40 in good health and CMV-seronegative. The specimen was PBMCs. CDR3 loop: CAWSVAGQGPFQVNQPQHF. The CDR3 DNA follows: TGTGCCTGGAGTGTAGCCGGACAGGGTCCGTTTCAAGTCAATCAGCCCCAGCATTTT.